This passage covers 22 T cell receptor beta chains from one sample sequenced in a study of ipilimumab plus nivolumab after autologous stem cell transplantation. The assay was immunoSEQ multiplex PCR, and TCRdb's table has in-frame clones only and misses some. The sample consists of 20,000 to 30,000 clones, about 86% of them appearing once. The material was PBMCs, obtained in a trial of ipilimumab plus nivolumab as post-transplant consolidation. The receptors originated from a male donor with diffuse large B-cell lymphoma.

CDR3 DNA sequence: TGTGCCAGCAGCGCCCGGGACAGGGGACGGACCGGGGAGCTGTTTTTT. Its translation: CASSARDRGRTGELFF. The chain employs TRBV9 and TRBJ2-2, with TRBD1 identical over 10 bases. This CDR3 spans 16 amino acids. Losses at the gene ends were 3 bases for V and 5 bases for J; bases not matched to a gene: 7. CDR1 is SGDLS and CDR2 is YYNGEE in the germline V gene.

This clone showed up just a few times. The rearrangement uses TRBV7-9 and TRBJ1-1; D possibly corresponds to TRBD1 (6 bases). Germline V gene data show CDR1 as SEHNR and CDR2 as FQNEAQ (reference sequence). The CDR3 length is 18 residues. V gave up 0 bases and J gave up 0 bases, with 17 bases separating them. The CDR3, as DNA: TGTGCCAGCAGCTTAGCTTTCGCTCCGGGACAAATGAACACTGAAGCTTTCTTT. This codes for CASSLAFAPGQMNTEAFF.

The chain recombines TRBV18 with TRBJ1-2; no clear D gene. The CDR3 length is 15 residues. Trimming cost V 4 bases and J 3 bases, with 15 bases left between them. CDR1 is KGHSH and CDR2 is LQKENI in the germline V gene. In nucleotides, the CDR3 is TGTGCCAGCTCACTTCCGACAAGACCCCACTATGGCTACACCTTC. Encoded protein: CASSLPTRPHYGYTF.

This chain joins TRBV19 and TRBJ1-5, with D possibly being TRBD1 (6 bases). This CDR3 is built from 15 residues. Germline V CDR1 and CDR2: LNHDA, SQIVND (reference sequence). Trimming pared 5 bases from V and 1 base from J, leaving 12 bases between. The CDR3 DNA sequence: TGTGCCAGTAGTTTGGGACACCCAAGCAATCAGCCCCAGCATTTT. Translating it yields CASSLGHPSNQPQHF.

CDR3 DNA sequence: TGTGCCAGTAGTATTAGCAATCAGCCCCAGCATTTT. As protein: CASSISNQPQHF. This chain uses TRBV19 with TRBJ1-5; D is undetermined. The CDR3 length is 12 residues. The V end lost 3 bases, the J end lost 0 bases, and 0 bases lay between the germline ends. Germline CDR1 reads LNHDA; CDR2 reads SQIVND (reference sequence).

The V and J genes are TRBV5-6 and TRBJ1-1; 9 nucleotides match TRBD1. V lost 4 bases and J lost 5; bases outside the gene matches: 15. Germline-derived CDR1 and CDR2 are SGHDT and YYEEEE. The CDR3 loop spans 17 amino acids. In DNA, the CDR3 is TGTGCCAGCAGCGATACAGGGGGCGAAGGGAAGGGGACTGAAGCTTTCTTT. It is translated as CASSDTGGEGKGTEAFF.

This chain joins TRBV6-5 and TRBJ2-1; the match to TRBD1 covers 9 bases. The CDR3 runs to 13 residues. With V trimmed by 8 bases and J by 5 bases, 4 bases remained unmatched. Per the germline V gene, CDR1 is MNHEY and CDR2 is SVGAGI. CDR3 residues: CASRRDRDNEQFF. For the CDR3, the DNA is TGTGCCAGCCGCCGGGACAGGGACAATGAGCAGTTCTTC.

The chain couples TRBV6-1 to TRBJ1-5; D possibly corresponds to TRBD1 (5 bases). Germline V lookup: CDR1 MNHNS, CDR2 SASEGT. Trimming left V 5 bases short and J 0 bases short, with 11 bases between. CDR3 length: 15 residues. The CDR3 DNA reads as TGTGCCAGCAGTACCCGGGGGAGTAGCAATCAGCCCCAGCATTTT. Its protein product is CASSTRGSSNQPQHF.

The chain combines TRBV5-1 with TRBJ2-5, with TRBD2 matching over 7 bases. The germline V gene has CDR1 SGHRS and CDR2 YFSETQ. This CDR3 spans 15 amino acids. Unmatched junction bases numbered 3, after V lost 0 bases and J lost 1 base. The DNA of the CDR3 is TGCGCCAGCAGCTTGGCTTCGGGGGGCCAAGAGACCCAGTACTTC. Translating gives CASSLASGGQETQYF.

A word on this clone: A junction end diverges from the germline sequence, so it may reflect a read error. This rearrangement joins TRBV7-3 to TRBJ2-2, with D perhaps matching TRBD1 or TRBD2 (5 bases each). This CDR3 comprises 14 residues. Per germline, CDR1 SGHTA and CDR2 FQGTGA. Written as DNA, the CDR3 is TGTGCCAGCAGTCGGGGACCGAACCCCGGGGAGCTGTTTTTT. Translating it yields CASSRGPNPGELFF.

This clone has just a few counts. The CDR3 is CASRGQGAREETQYF. CDR3 sequence (DNA): TGTGCCAGCAGAGGACAGGGGGCCAGAGAGGAGACCCAGTACTTC. The chain links TRBV5-5 to TRBJ2-5; 11 bases are a match to TRBD1. V was pared by 5 bases and J by 5 bases, with 8 bases of the junction left unmatched. The CDR3 is made up of 15 amino acids. Germline V gene lookup returns CDR1 SGHKS and CDR2 YYEKEE (reference sequence).

The rearrangement joins TRBV14 to TRBJ2-3; 12 nucleotides match TRBD2. This CDR3 has 17 residues. The J segment lost 1 base and the V segment lost 4 bases, leaving 6 bases of the junction unmatched. CDR1 and CDR2 from the germline V gene are SGHDN and FVKESK. The CDR3 protein is CASSPQRTSGGTDTQYF. The CDR3, as DNA: TGTGCCAGCAGCCCTCAAAGGACTAGCGGGGGCACAGATACGCAGTATTTT. The complete variable domain, with remaining parts taken from reference TRBV14 and TRBJ2-3, reads EAGVTQFPSHSVIEKGQTVTLRCDPISGHDNLYWYRRVMGKEIKFLLHFVKESKQDESGMPNNRFLAERTGGTYSTLKVQPAELEDSGVYFCASSPQRTSGGTDTQYFGPGTRLTVL.

The chain joins TRBV2 to TRBJ1-4; D is perhaps TRBD1 (6 bases). This CDR3 has 14 amino acids. The V gene's germline CDR1 is SNHLY and CDR2 FYNNEI. V lost 10 bases to trimming and J lost 7 bases, with 19 bases between them. CDR3 region: CAILHREAGEKLFF. The CDR3 DNA is TGTGCCATCTTACACAGGGAGGCAGGTGAAAAACTGTTTTTT. The full variable domain, rest sourced from reference TRBV2 and TRBJ1-4, is EPEVTQTPSHQVTQMGQEVILRCVPISNHLYFYWYRQILGQKVEFLVSFYNNEISEKSEIFDDQFSVERPDGSNFTLKIRSTKLEDSAMYFCAILHREAGEKLFFGSGTQLSVL.

The chain couples TRBV7-8 to TRBJ2-7; D not certain. V was pared by 4 bases and J by 4 bases, with 17 bases between. CDR3 size: 15 residues. The germline gives CDR1 SGHVS, CDR2 FQNEAQ. The CDR3 coding sequence is TGTGCCAGCAGCTCGTCTTCTGTCTCAACTTACGAGCAGTACTTC. Translation: CASSSSSVSTYEQYF.

On this clone: The junction differs from germline at one of its ends, possibly a read error. The chain couples TRBV4-2 to TRBJ1-4; D unresolved. The CDR3 is 15 amino acids. Germline CDR1 and CDR2: LGHNA and YNFKEQ. The CDR3 DNA follows: TGTGCCAGCAGCAAAGACCACCAGATATGGGAAAAACTGTTTTTT. This codes for CASSKDHQIWEKLFF.

The chain employs TRBV2 and TRBJ1-2; TRBD1 is a possible D gene (5 bases). V was trimmed by 7 bases and J by 0 bases, leaving 9 bases between them. Germline loops: CDR1 SNHLY, CDR2 FYNNEI. The CDR3 covers 13 residues. The CDR3 coding sequence is TGTGCCAGCAAACGGACATCTAACTATGGCTACACCTTC. Its protein is CASKRTSNYGYTF.

The chain employs TRBV7-8 and TRBJ1-2; 8 bases map to TRBD1. The trim removed 5 bases at V and 1 base at J, leaving 3 bases unmatched. In germline, CDR1 is SGHVS, CDR2 FQNEAQ. The CDR3 is 14 amino acids. This chain's CDR3 is CASSLDRGNYGYTF. The CDR3 DNA reads TGTGCCAGCAGCCTAGACAGGGGTAACTATGGCTACACCTTC. The variable domain in full, with the rest retrieved from reference TRBV7-8 and TRBJ1-2, is GAGVSQSPRYKVAKRGQDVALRCDPISGHVSLFWYQQALGQGPEFLTYFQNEAQLDKSGLPSDRFFAERPEGSVSTLKIQRTQQEDSAVYLCASSLDRGNYGYTFGSGTRLTVV.

This chain joins TRBV6-4 and TRBJ1-5, with 8 bases aligning to TRBD1. The CDR3 is made up of 17 amino acids. The ends lost 11 bases at V and 0 bases at J; junction bases unmatched: 15. Germline lookup yields CDR1 MRHNA and CDR2 SNTAGT. CDR3 nucleotide sequence: TGTGCCGGAAGCGGGGACAGGAGTCGTTATAGCAATCAGCCCCAGCATTTT. Residues: CAGSGDRSRYSNQPQHF.

The chain employs TRBV6-1 and TRBJ2-7, with TRBD1 identical over 9 bases. The CDR3 spans 14 residues. The V segment lost 3 bases and the J segment 2 bases; nucleotides outside the gene matches: 2. CDR1 and CDR2 (germline): MNHNS, SASEGT. CDR3 region: CASSDRDRAYEQYF. Written as DNA, the CDR3 is TGTGCCAGCAGTGACCGGGACAGGGCCTACGAGCAGTACTTC.

The chain combines TRBV4-3 with TRBJ1-2, with D tentatively TRBD1 (5 bases). Germline CDR1 LGHNA, CDR2 YSLEER. This CDR3 comprises 17 residues. Between the trimmed V and J ends, which lost 0 bases and 6 bases, there was a span of 20 bases. DNA for the CDR3: TGCGCCAGCAGCCAAGATTATGTCGTTTGGGCGGGGGATGGCTACACCTTC. Protein: CASSQDYVVWAGDGYTF.

The rearrangement uses TRBV13 and TRBJ2-7; 9 nucleotides agree with TRBD1. The CDR3 is 16 residues long. Unmatched junction bases numbered 6, after V lost 0 bases and J lost 3 bases. Germline V gene sequence: CDR1 PRHDT, CDR2 FYEKMQ (reference sequence). As DNA, the CDR3 is TGTGCCAGCAGCTTAGGGGCGGGACAGGGATACTACGAGCAGTACTTC. This encodes CASSLGAGQGYYEQYF. Filled out from reference TRBV13 and TRBJ2-7, the complete variable domain reads AAGVIQSPRHLIKEKRETATLKCYPIPRHDTVYWYQQGPGQDPQFLISFYEKMQSDKGSIPDRFSAQQFSDYHSELNMSSLELGDSALYFCASSLGAGQGYYEQYFGPGTRLTVT.

This rearrangement joins TRBV5-6 to TRBJ2-3, with 9 positions matching TRBD2. V shed 2 bases and J 1 base; nucleotides not matched to a gene: 2. Looked up from germline, CDR1 is SGHDT and CDR2 is YYEEEE. This CDR3 is built from 15 residues. CDR3 sequence (DNA): TGTGCCAGCAGCTTCAGACTAGCGGGCACAGATACGCAGTATTTT. Residues: CASSFRLAGTDTQYF.